This entry concerns a single TCR beta chain. Its cognate antigen is unknown. There are 15 residues in the CDR3. J lost 3 bases, V lost 6 bases, and 11 bases had no gene match. The term stable hyperthyroidism indicated an absence of ophthalmopathy within 18 months of follow-up. Certain patients, namely those with other autoimmune diseases, uncontrolled infections, pregnancy or lactation, were excluded. This sample stems from a study of Graves' ophthalmopathy and Graves' hyperthyroidism. About the study: There was a collection of peripheral blood at initial diagnosis, before any treatment. Whole-study findings and limits: Discriminating ophthalmopathy from stable hyperthyroidism, a 13-signature model attained a sensitivity of approximately 90% and a specificity of about 81%.

Beta-chain TCR CDR3 regions were amplified from RNA transcripts. Second-round multiplex PCR came after a first-round RT-PCR that employed HTBI primers. One entry per CDR3 protein, called by TCRdb with MiXCR from the multiplex PCR reads. The table lists 600,000 to 650,000 distinct CDR3 sequences, around a fifth of them singletons. The sequence derives from a woman aged 18-29 years with stable Graves' hyperthyroidism. Some clones in this sample may be carry-over from other donors' samples. Material: peripheral blood. The chain couples TRBV12-3 or TRBV12-4 to TRBJ2-7, with 7 bases aligning to TRBD2. The CDR3 DNA reads TGTGCCAGCAGGATCGGGGGGACGGGGCTCTACGAGCAGTACTTC. This gives the protein CASRIGGTGLYEQYF.